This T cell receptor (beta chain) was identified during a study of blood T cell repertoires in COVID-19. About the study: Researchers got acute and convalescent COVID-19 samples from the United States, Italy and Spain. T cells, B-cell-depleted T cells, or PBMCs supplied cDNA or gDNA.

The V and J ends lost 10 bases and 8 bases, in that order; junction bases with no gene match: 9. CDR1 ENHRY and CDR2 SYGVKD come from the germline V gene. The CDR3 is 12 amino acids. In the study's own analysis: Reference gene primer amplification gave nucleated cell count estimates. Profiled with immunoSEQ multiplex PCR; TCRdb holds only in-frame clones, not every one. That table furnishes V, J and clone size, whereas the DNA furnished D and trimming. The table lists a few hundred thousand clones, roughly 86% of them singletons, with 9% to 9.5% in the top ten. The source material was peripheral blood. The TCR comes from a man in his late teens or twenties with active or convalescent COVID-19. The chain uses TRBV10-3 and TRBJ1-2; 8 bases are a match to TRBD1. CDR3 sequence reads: CATGQGGGGYTF. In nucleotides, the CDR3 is TGTGCCACAGGACAGGGTGGCGGAGGCTACACCTTC.